The 27 T cell receptor beta chains below all came from one sample that was sequenced in a study of T cells in Graves' hyperthyroidism and ophthalmopathy. TCR beta CDR3 regions were amplified from RNA transcripts. HTBI primers were used for first-round RT-PCR of the TCR CDR3. TCRdb reprocessed the multiplex PCR reads with MiXCR, giving one entry per CDR3 protein. The table shows about 720,000 distinct CDR3 sequences, with roughly 15% occurring only once. The sequencing input was blood. All receptors come from a man aged 18 to 30 with Graves' hyperthyroidism.

The table lists this clonotype with many counts. The V and J genes are TRBV25-1 and TRBJ2-7; TRBD2 might be the D (5 bases). The CDR3 totals 14 residues. The V end lost 8 bases, the J end lost 6 bases, and 20 bases lay between the germline ends. Germline V CDR1 and CDR2: MGHDK, SYGVNS. The DNA for the CDR3 is TGTGCCAGCGGCCCGGACTCGTCCCCTCTCGAGCAGTACTTC. This encodes CASGPDSSPLEQYF.

This CDR3 reads CASSPPGIQETQYF. The CDR3, as DNA: TGTGCCAGCAGTCCACCAGGGATACAAGAGACCCAGTACTTC. This chain joins TRBV6-1 and TRBJ2-5, with D tentatively TRBD1 (5 bases). Trimming pared 5 bases from V and 2 bases from J, leaving 12 bases between. The germline V gene encodes CDR1 MNHNS and CDR2 SASEGT. This CDR3 comprises 14 residues.

This chain connects TRBV4-1 to TRBJ1-5; 9 positions agree with TRBD1. V lost 4 bases to trimming and J lost 5 bases; unmatched junction nucleotides: 12. The CDR3 runs 17 residues. Germline V gene lookup returns CDR1 MGHRA and CDR2 YSYEKL. CDR3 DNA sequence: TGCGCCAGCAGCCGAAAACCGGGACAGGGTAATGATCAGCCCCAGCATTTT. Amino acid sequence: CASSRKPGQGNDQPQHF.

The rearrangement joins TRBV10-3 to TRBJ2-7; a possible D gene is TRBD1 (6 bases). Germline V lookup: CDR1 ENHRY, CDR2 SYGVKD. The V end was cut by 0 bases, the J end by 8 bases, with 17 bases between. This CDR3 has 15 residues. The CDR3 coding sequence is TGTGCCATCAGTGAGTCGGTGGGGGCAACCTCTAAGCAGTACTTC. It translates to CAISESVGATSKQYF.

This clonotype was seen a handful of times. The rearrangement links TRBV4-3 to TRBJ2-1; 8 nucleotides agree with TRBD2. After removal of 3 bases from V and 0 bases from J, the junction contained 7 bases not matched to a gene. Germline V gene sequence: CDR1 LGHNA, CDR2 YSLEER. This CDR3 contains 17 residues. The CDR3 DNA follows: TGCGCCAGCAGCCAGGACCTACTAGCGGACTCCTACAATGAGCAGTTCTTC. It codes for CASSQDLLADSYNEQFF.

Many counts were recorded for this clonotype. V is TRBV9 and J is TRBJ1-1, with no clear D. The CDR3 consists of 15 residues. CDR1 is SGDLS, CDR2 YYNGEE, per germline. V lost 0 bases, J lost 0 bases, and 9 bases lay in between. CDR3 DNA: TGTGCCAGCAGCGTAGACCGGGATTTGAACACTGAAGCTTTCTTT. Its translation: CASSVDRDLNTEAFF.

This chain links TRBV27 with TRBJ2-6, with no clear D. The CDR3 spans 16 residues. Looked up from germline, CDR1 is MNHEY and CDR2 is SMNVEV (reference sequence). Between the trimmed V and J ends, which lost 5 bases and 0 bases, there was a span of 11 bases. CDR3 in DNA: TGTGCCAGCAGTCCCCCCCCCCTCTCTGGGGCCAACGTCCTGACTTTC. Amino acids: CASSPPPLSGANVLTF.

This clonotype was recorded many times. The V and J genes are TRBV20-1 and TRBJ2-3; possible D gene TRBD2, 6 bases. The germline CDR1 and CDR2 sequences are DFQATT and SNEGSKA (reference sequence). Trimming took 0 bases from V and 2 from J, leaving 12 bases between them. The CDR3 totals 15 residues. The CDR3 reads CSARDGGGITDTQYF. CDR3 sequence (DNA): TGCAGTGCTAGAGATGGTGGAGGGATCACAGATACGCAGTATTTT.

Many counts were recorded for this clonotype. V is TRBV25-1 and J is TRBJ2-3; 9 bases fit TRBD2. Germline V gene data show CDR1 as MGHDK and CDR2 as SYGVNS. The CDR3 length is 17 residues. The V and J ends lost 4 bases and 2 bases, in that order; junction bases with no gene match: 10. DNA for the CDR3: TGTGCCAGCAGTGGGGACGGGCTAGCGGGACCCACAGATACGCAGTATTTT. It specifies CASSGDGLAGPTDTQYF.

The chain links TRBV2 to TRBJ2-7; 7 nucleotides align to TRBD2. The ends lost 7 bases at V and 2 bases at J; junction bases unmatched: 5. The CDR3 is 13 residues long. Germline loops: CDR1 SNHLY, CDR2 FYNNEI. The CDR3 is CASIREDTYEQYF. The DNA for the CDR3 is TGTGCCAGCATTCGGGAGGACACCTACGAGCAGTACTTC.

The chain couples TRBV10-3 to TRBJ2-7; 9 positions agree with TRBD1. CDR1 ENHRY and CDR2 SYGVKD come from the germline V gene. After removal of 5 bases from V and 2 bases from J, the junction contained 4 bases not matched to a gene. CDR3 length equals 14 residues. CDR3 bases: TGTGCCATCAGTTTGGACAGGGGACCCTACGAGCAGTACTTC. It specifies CAISLDRGPYEQYF.

The rearrangement uses TRBV19 and TRBJ1-2; 7 bases agree with TRBD1. Trimming at V came to 6 bases and at J to 8 bases, leaving 12 bases not matched to a gene. The germline gives CDR1 LNHDA, CDR2 SQIVND (reference sequence). The CDR3 sequence is 14 residues long. Here the CDR3 DNA reads TGTGCCAGTAGCCCGGGACAGACCCACGGCGGCTACACCTTC. This codes for CASSPGQTHGGYTF.

V gene TRBV29-1 combines with J gene TRBJ1-1, with D unresolved. V was shortened by 7 bases and J by 0 bases, with 9 bases between the two germline ends. Germline V lookup: CDR1 SQVTM, CDR2 ANQGSEA. CDR3 length equals 12 residues. The CDR3 DNA reads as TGCAGCGGCTATAGGATGAACACTGAAGCTTTCTTT. Translation gives CSGYRMNTEAFF.

This sequence joins TRBV12-3 or TRBV12-4 and TRBJ1-2; D possibly corresponds to TRBD1 (6 bases). The V end was cut by 3 bases, the J end by 7 bases, with 15 bases between. This CDR3 contains 14 residues. This CDR3 is CASSLMQGRGGYTF. For the CDR3, the DNA is TGTGCCAGCAGTTTGATGCAGGGGCGCGGTGGCTACACCTTC.

The V and J genes are TRBV19 and TRBJ2-1; D call uncertain. CDR1 LNHDA and CDR2 SQIVND come from the germline V gene (reference sequence). V shed 1 base and J shed 6 bases, with 4 bases lying between them. This CDR3 is built from 12 residues. The CDR3 protein is CASSIGINEQFF. The CDR3 DNA follows: TGTGCCAGTAGTATAGGGATCAATGAGCAGTTCTTC.

This clonotype was seen more than once but under ten times. J is TRBJ2-5 and V is TRBV5-4; 7 bases align to TRBD2. V trimming: 0 bases; J trimming: 5 bases; junction bases outside the gene matches: 7. The CDR3 is made up of 15 amino acids. Per germline, CDR1 SGHNT and CDR2 YYREEE (reference sequence). CDR3 nucleotide sequence: TGTGCCAGCAGCTTGGTTGTAGGGGAGGGCGAGACCCAGTACTTC. Translated: CASSLVVGEGETQYF.

A few counts support this clonotype. The chain combines TRBV10-2 with TRBJ2-1; TRBD2 matches 10 bases. The CDR3 has 15 residues. Looked up from germline, CDR1 is WSHSY and CDR2 is SAAADI. V lost 6 bases, J lost 6 bases, and 8 bases stayed unmatched. The CDR3 DNA follows: TGCGCCAGCAGGCCCCTAGCGGGAGCTCTCAATGAGCAGTTCTTC. It encodes CASRPLAGALNEQFF.

This clonotype was recorded at least ten times. The CDR3, as DNA: TGCAGTGCTAGTCGGGGAAACCAAGAGACCCAGTACTTC. It yields the protein CSASRGNQETQYF. V and J are TRBV20-1 and TRBJ2-5; maybe TRBD2 (5 bases). In germline, CDR1 is DFQATT, CDR2 SNEGSKA (reference sequence). V lost 3 bases, J lost 0 bases, and 8 bases lay in between. There are 13 residues in the CDR3.

The rearrangement uses TRBV18 and TRBJ1-1; weak D call: TRBD1 (5 bases). Trimming shortened V by 3 bases and J by 2 bases, and 16 bases separated the two germline ends. Germline V gene lookup returns CDR1 KGHSH and CDR2 LQKENI. The CDR3 loop spans 16 amino acids. The CDR3 sequence is CASSPGPTGVNTEAFF. DNA of the CDR3: TGTGCCAGCTCACCGGGGCCCACTGGGGTCAACACTGAAGCTTTCTTT.

In nucleotides, the CDR3 is TGCGCCAGCAGCTCCGGGACAGCATCACACAATACGCAGTATTTT. The encoded protein is CASSSGTASHNTQYF. The V gene is TRBV5-1, the J gene TRBJ2-3, with 7 positions matching TRBD1. Unmatched junction bases numbered 11, after V lost 3 bases and J lost 7 bases. CDR1 SGHRS and CDR2 YFSETQ come from the germline V gene. The CDR3 is made up of 15 amino acids.

This clonotype was counted a few times. The chain has TRBV5-4 and TRBJ2-3; TRBD2 matches at 8 bases. V shed 1 base, J shed 2 bases, and the junction held 9 bases outside the gene matches. The V gene's germline CDR1 is SGHNT and CDR2 YYREEE (reference sequence). The CDR3 runs to 17 residues. This CDR3 reads CASSLRTGGSSTDTQYF. The CDR3 DNA reads TGTGCCAGCAGCTTGAGAACGGGAGGGTCCTCCACAGATACGCAGTATTTT.

The J gene is TRBJ2-1, the V gene TRBV6-2 or TRBV6-3, with TRBD1 identical over 9 bases. V was pared by 5 bases and J by 8 bases, with 7 bases of the junction left unmatched. CDR1 is MNHEY, CDR2 SVGEGT, per germline. The CDR3 sequence is 14 residues long. The CDR3 loop is CASSRDRAWDEQFF. The CDR3 DNA sequence: TGTGCCAGCAGTCGGGACAGGGCTTGGGATGAGCAGTTCTTC.

Comments on this clonotype: A much larger clonotype is one base distant, so this may be a read error. The CDR3 spells CSARVVGDGGIYNEQFF. CDR3 in DNA: TGCAGTGCTAGAGTGGTGGGAGACGGGGGGATCTACAATGAGCAGTTCTTC. The chain couples TRBV20-1 to TRBJ2-1; 7 bases are a match to TRBD2. The germline gives CDR1 DFQATT, CDR2 SNEGSKA (reference sequence). The CDR3 has 17 residues. Trimming removed 1 base from V and 3 bases from J; junction bases left unmatched: 12.

The V and J genes are TRBV6-5 and TRBJ1-4; D gene uncertain. Germline CDR1 reads MNHEY; CDR2 reads SVGAGI. The CDR3 extends over 13 amino acids. V lost 0 bases and J 7 bases, leaving 6 bases between the germline ends. The CDR3 DNA reads as TGTGCCAGCAGTTACTCCGATGGTGAAAAACTGTTTTTT. Translating it yields CASSYSDGEKLFF.

This clonotype appeared a few times. The V call is TRBV10-2, the J call TRBJ1-1; no clear D. V was shortened by 6 bases and J by 0 bases, with 11 bases between the two germline ends. This CDR3 has 14 amino acids. Germline CDR1 and CDR2: WSHSY and SAAADI. This CDR3 is CASRKAGVNTEAFF. The CDR3 DNA follows: TGCGCCAGCAGGAAGGCCGGGGTGAACACTGAAGCTTTCTTT.

The chain employs TRBV6-1 and TRBJ2-7; 9 nucleotides align to TRBD2. Trimming cost V 7 bases and J 2 bases; bases outside gene matches: 9. This CDR3 is 15 amino acids long. CDR1 and CDR2 (germline): MNHNS, SASEGT. The CDR3 DNA is TGTGCCAGCACCCTAGGAGCGGGAGGAACCTACGAGCAGTACTTC. It codes for CASTLGAGGTYEQYF.

This clonotype came up many times. The rearrangement uses TRBV3-1 and TRBJ2-1, with TRBD2 identical over 8 bases. The trim removed 4 bases at V and 5 bases at J, leaving 10 bases unmatched. The V gene's germline CDR1 is LGHDT and CDR2 YNNKEL (reference sequence). This CDR3 contains 16 residues. In DNA, the CDR3 is TGTGCCAGCAGCCCTTTCCAGCGGGAGAGAAACAATGAGCAGTTCTTC. As protein: CASSPFQRERNNEQFF.